This entry describes one TCR beta chain. Its antigen remains unknown. The data belong to a study of T cell responses to AZD1222 COVID-19 vaccine. Generated by immunoSEQ multiplex PCR, the TCRdb table keeps only in-frame clones and is missing some. Among approximately 210,000 clones listed, roughly nine tenths were seen once. V lost 5 bases, J lost 6 bases, and 6 bases stayed unmatched. This CDR3 is 14 amino acids long. The germline V gene encodes CDR1 MNHEY and CDR2 SMNVEV (reference sequence). Study outcomes and limitations: Females outnumbered males among donors, who were mostly white British; clonal diversity was possibly underestimated. Researchers report vaccine-associated CD4 TCRs spanning spike, with dominance at 160-218 and 743-854. Among AZD1222 vaccinees, only six or seven were seropositive at baseline. Variant regions that are unmutated are reportedly the target of nearly half of spike-specific TCRs.

This specimen was peripheral blood, taken 28 days after the second AZD1222 dose. The chain employs TRBV27 and TRBJ2-1; 8 nucleotides agree with TRBD1. The source of this sequence is an adult who received the AZD1222 COVID-19 vaccine. CDR3 amino acids: CASSRTGIINEQFF. For the CDR3, the DNA is TGTGCCAGCAGTAGGACAGGGATAATCAATGAGCAGTTCTTC.